The rows below give T cell receptor beta chains drawn from one sample of a study of blood T cell repertoires in COVID-19. Using immunoSEQ multiplex PCR, the repertoire was profiled, and TCRdb retains in-frame clones only, with some absent. This table has hundreds of thousands of clones, about 89% appearing once. The specimen sequenced was peripheral blood. Receptors originate from a woman aged 55-69 years who had recovered from COVID-19. Each CDR3 is given with its conserved first and last residue. The D gene is left open where the match is weak. A clone size is listed for some rows: how often the clone was seen (once, few, many), or a class if it is expanded.

v_call	j_call	d_call	clone_size	cdr3_nt	cdr3_aa
TRBV28	TRBJ2-3	NA	NA	TGTGCCAGCAGTTTCGGGAAACCCCCAGATACGCAGTATTTT	CASSFGKPPDTQYF
TRBV27	TRBJ1-2	NA	NA	TGTGCCAGCAGTTCCCCGATGGGGGCCTCCCACTATGGCTACACCTTC	CASSSPMGASHYGYTF
TRBV18	TRBJ1-6	NA	NA	TGTGCCAGCTCCCCCTTCGTTGCCGGGACTGGGCCTGTGGGACCCCTCCACTTT	CASSPFVAGTGPVGPLHF
TRBV6-2/TRBV6-3	TRBJ2-7	TRBD1	NA	TGTGCCAGCAGTTACTCGCCGGGACAGGGGGTTTACTCCTACGAGCAGTACTTC	CASSYSPGQGVYSYEQYF
TRBV28	TRBJ2-5	TRBD2	NA	TGTGCCAGCAGCTCCGGGACTAGCGCTCAAGAGACCCAGTACTTC	CASSSGTSAQETQYF
TRBV19	TRBJ1-5	NA	NA	TGTGCCAGTAGCCCCTCCCTTAATCAGCCCCAGCATTTT	CASSPSLNQPQHF
TRBV4-2	TRBJ1-1	NA	NA	TGTGCCAGCAGCTTAACCTGGGGGGGCACAGCTGAAGCTTTCTTT	CASSLTWGGTAEAFF
TRBV7-2	TRBJ1-4	NA	NA	TGTGCCAGCAGCTTAGTAATCGCAGGGCCTGAAAAACTGTTTTTT	CASSLVIAGPEKLFF
TRBV20-1	TRBJ2-7	NA	NA	TGCAGTGCTAGGAGGGGGAACGAGCAGTACTTC	CSARRGNEQYF
TRBV29-1	TRBJ1-1	NA	NA	TGCAGCGCCGTTGACACAACGAACACTGAAGCTTTCTTT	CSAVDTTNTEAFF
TRBV7-9	TRBJ1-3	NA	NA	TGTGCCAGCAGCTTAGGTACATCAGGAAACACCATATATTTT	CASSLGTSGNTIYF
TRBV4-1	TRBJ1-3	NA	NA	TGCGCCAGCAGCCAAGCTATAGTAGTAGGAAACACCATATATTTT	CASSQAIVVGNTIYF
TRBV12-5	TRBJ2-5	TRBD1	NA	TGTGCTAGTGGTCAGGGACAGGGGGAAGAGACCCAGTACTTC	CASGQGQGEETQYF
TRBV2	TRBJ2-1	NA	NA	TGTGCCAGCAGGGGGCGAAGCTCCTACAATGAGCAGTTCTTC	CASRGRSSYNEQFF
TRBV6-5	TRBJ1-5	NA	NA	TGTGCCACTGGAGACAGGCGAATCGAGCCCCAGCATTTT	CATGDRRIEPQHF
TRBV7-3	TRBJ1-1	NA	NA	TGTGCCAGCAGCTTTGCAGGGAACACTGAAGCTTTCTTT	CASSFAGNTEAFF
TRBV27	TRBJ1-5	NA	NA	TGTGCCAGCAGTCCCGGGACGGGGGGCAATCAGCCCCAGCATTTT	CASSPGTGGNQPQHF
TRBV6-4	TRBJ2-2	NA	once	TGTGCCAGCAGTCAGGGCCGTAACACCGGGGAGCTGTTTTTT	CASSQGRNTGELFF
TRBV4-1	TRBJ1-6	NA	few	TGCGCCAGCAGCCCCCAAGCAGGATCACCCCTCCACTTT	CASSPQAGSPLHF
TRBV7-9	TRBJ2-6	TRBD1	NA	TGTGCCAGCAGCTTCAGGGGGACTGGGGCCAACGTCCTGACTTTC	CASSFRGTGANVLTF
TRBV25-1	TRBJ1-4	NA	few	TGTGCCAGCACCGCAGGGGCTGAAAAACTGTTTTTT	CASTAGAEKLFF
TRBV2	TRBJ2-7	NA	NA	TGTGCCAGCAGGGAACGCGGGACAGTATACGAGCAGTACTTC	CASRERGTVYEQYF
TRBV27	TRBJ2-7	NA	NA	TGTGCCAGCAGTTTCCAGATGGGCCCTTACGAGCAGTACTTC	CASSFQMGPYEQYF
TRBV2	TRBJ1-3	NA	NA	TGTGCCAGCAGCGGAGATATCTCTGGAAACACCATATATTTT	CASSGDISGNTIYF
TRBV18	TRBJ1-2	TRBD1	NA	TGTGCCAGCTCACCGGGACAGTCTAACTATGGCTACACCTTC	CASSPGQSNYGYTF
TRBV24-1	TRBJ2-2	TRBD2	NA	TGTGCCACCAGATCCTCCCGGGGGGGCGACACCGGGGAGCTGTTTTTT	CATRSSRGGDTGELFF
TRBV7-9	TRBJ1-1	TRBD1	NA	TGTGCCAGCAGCTACGGACAGGGCCGTGGTACTGAAGCTTTCTTT	CASSYGQGRGTEAFF
TRBV10-3	TRBJ2-7	TRBD2	NA	TGTGCCATCAGCCAACTAGCGGGGACATACGAGCAGTACTTC	CAISQLAGTYEQYF
TRBV11-2	TRBJ2-7	NA	NA	TGTGCCAGCAGCCTTTCCCAAACAGGCACTTACGTCTCCTACGAGCAGTACTTC	CASSLSQTGTYVSYEQYF
TRBV2	TRBJ1-5	TRBD1	few	TGTGCCAGCAACTGGGGACAGGGACAGCCCCAGCATTTT	CASNWGQGQPQHF
TRBV2	TRBJ1-3	NA	NA	TGTGCCAGCAGACCGGACAGACAGTCCTCTGGAAACACCATATATTTT	CASRPDRQSSGNTIYF
TRBV3-1/TRBV3-2	TRBJ2-3	NA	NA	TGTGCCAGCAGCCGACGGGGACCCAGGGGAGATACGCAGTATTTT	CASSRRGPRGDTQYF
TRBV7-2	TRBJ2-1	TRBD2	NA	TGTGCCAGCAGCTTAGGCGGGGGGGCATACAATGAGCAGTTCTTC	CASSLGGGAYNEQFF
TRBV5-6	TRBJ2-3	TRBD2	NA	TGTGCCAGCAGCTTGGACGGGGGGGCCCCCTTCACAGATACGCAGTATTTT	CASSLDGGAPFTDTQYF
TRBV6-1	TRBJ2-1	TRBD1	NA	TGTGCCAGCAGTGGCCGGACAGGGGCCTCCTACAATGAGCAGTTCTTC	CASSGRTGASYNEQFF
TRBV3-1/TRBV3-2	TRBJ2-5	TRBD1	NA	TGTGCCAGCAGCCCTCACGACAGGGGAGAGACCCAGTACTTC	CASSPHDRGETQYF
TRBV9	TRBJ1-1	NA	NA	TGTGCCAGCAGCGTCGGGGAGAAACGGACGGGTAGGGGAGGGTTGAACACTGAAGCTTTCTTT	CASSVGEKRTGRGGLNTEAFF
TRBV5-6	TRBJ1-4	TRBD1	NA	TGTGCCAGCAGCTCCTTAGCCGGGACAGATGGGGAAAAACTGTTTTTT	CASSSLAGTDGEKLFF
TRBV5-1	TRBJ2-1	TRBD1	few	TGCGCCAGCAGCTTTACGCCGGGACAGGGTTACGATGAGCAGTTCTTC	CASSFTPGQGYDEQFF
TRBV18	TRBJ1-2	NA	NA	TGTGCCAGCTCACCGGGGCAGGCGAGAGCTAACTATGGCTACACCTTC	CASSPGQARANYGYTF
TRBV5-1	TRBJ1-1	NA	NA	TGCGCCAGCAGTGGCATGAACACTGAAGCTTTCTTT	CASSGMNTEAFF
TRBV2	TRBJ2-7	TRBD2	NA	TGTGCCAGCAGTGTGGGGCGGGGGGCCGCCTACGAGCAGTACTTC	CASSVGRGAAYEQYF
TRBV18	TRBJ1-4	TRBD1	once	TGTGCCAGCTCACTGATGCTGGGACAGCATAATGAAAAACTGTTTTTT	CASSLMLGQHNEKLFF
TRBV5-6	TRBJ2-3	NA	NA	TGTGCCAGCAGCTTGGCCGTCGAAAGCGGCACAGATACGCAGTATTTT	CASSLAVESGTDTQYF
TRBV7-3	TRBJ1-1	NA	NA	TGTGCCAGCAGCCAATCACAGGGAAAGGGAAGGGAAGCTTTCTTT	CASSQSQGKGREAFF
TRBV5-1	TRBJ2-7	TRBD2	many	TGCGCCAGCAGCTTACTAGCGGGGGAAGCCTACGAGCAGTACTTC	CASSLLAGEAYEQYF
TRBV2	TRBJ2-5	TRBD2	NA	TGTGCCAGCAGCCTCCGGTCTGGCTCGGGGGGACCCCAAGAGACCCAGTACTTC	CASSLRSGSGGPQETQYF
TRBV28	TRBJ2-7	NA	NA	TGTGCCAGCAGTACGGACAGTTACTACGAGCAGTACTTC	CASSTDSYYEQYF
TRBV9	TRBJ2-4	NA	NA	TGTGCCAGCAGCGTAGCAGGGGCAGCCAAAAACATTCAGTACTTC	CASSVAGAAKNIQYF
TRBV7-9	TRBJ2-7	TRBD1	NA	TGTGCCAGCAGTTCTTACCGGGACAGAGGCTCCTACGAGCAGTACTTC	CASSSYRDRGSYEQYF
TRBV13	TRBJ1-1	NA	NA	TGTGCCAGCAGCTTTGGGCGAGCTGAAGCTTTCTTT	CASSFGRAEAFF
TRBV5-1	TRBJ2-5	NA	NA	TGCGCCAGCAGCTTGGCCCTGGGGGCGGGGGAAGAGACCCAGTACTTC	CASSLALGAGEETQYF
TRBV27	TRBJ1-5	NA	NA	TGTGCCAGCAGTTGGGGGGGGGAGGATCAGCCCCAGCATTTT	CASSWGGEDQPQHF